This T cell receptor (beta chain) was documented in a study of OX40 agonist ivuxolimab in advanced cancers. TCRdb keeps only in-frame clones here, not all; method: immunoSEQ multiplex PCR. The table includes about 32,000 clones, about four fifths detected once. The V end lost 1 base, the J end lost 0 bases, and 14 bases lay between the germline ends. This CDR3 is 17 amino acids long. Source: CD4+ or CD8+ T cells sorted from blood, taken in a trial of the OX40 agonist ivuxolimab. This chain connects TRBV5-3 to TRBJ2-1; D remains unclear. TRBV5-3 is flagged as an ORF with uncertain function. The clonotype was recovered from an adult with an advanced solid tumor such as melanoma, head and neck, liver or kidney cancer. The CDR3 region is CARSLRGRELSYNEQFF. The CDR3 DNA is TGTGCCAGAAGCTTGAGAGGAAGGGAACTCTCCTACAATGAGCAGTTCTTC.